What follows is one T cell receptor beta chain and its context. Its antigen remains unknown. Using immunoSEQ multiplex PCR, the repertoire was profiled, and TCRdb retains in-frame clones only, with some absent. The sample holds over 120,000 clones. This specimen belongs to a study of T cell responses to AZD1222 COVID-19 vaccine. Study findings and constraints: Nearly half of spike-specific TCRs reportedly go after variant regions that carry no mutations.

The sample comprised peripheral blood. This clonotype originated in an adult in good health.

The CDR3 DNA reads TGTGCCAGCAGCCAGTCCTTGACAGGGGCTGAAGCTTTCTTT. Translated: CASSQSLTGAEAFF. The chain couples TRBV14 to TRBJ1-1; 8 bases map to TRBD1. Germline V gene sequence: CDR1 SGHDN, CDR2 FVKESK. The CDR3 spans 14 residues. V trimming: 3 bases; J trimming: 6 bases; junction bases outside the gene matches: 6.